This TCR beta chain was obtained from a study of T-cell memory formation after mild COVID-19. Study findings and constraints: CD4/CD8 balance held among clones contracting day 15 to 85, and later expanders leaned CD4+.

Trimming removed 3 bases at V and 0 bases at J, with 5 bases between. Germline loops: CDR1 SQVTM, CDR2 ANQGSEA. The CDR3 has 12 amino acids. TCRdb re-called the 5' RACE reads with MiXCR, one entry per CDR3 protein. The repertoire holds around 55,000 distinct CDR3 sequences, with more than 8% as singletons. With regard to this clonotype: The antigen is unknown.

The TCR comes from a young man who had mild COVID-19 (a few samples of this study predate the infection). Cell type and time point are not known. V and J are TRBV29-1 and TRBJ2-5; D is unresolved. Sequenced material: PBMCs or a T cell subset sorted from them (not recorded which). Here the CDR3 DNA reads TGCAGCGTTGATTGGGACCAAGAGACCCAGTACTTC. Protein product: CSVDWDQETQYF.